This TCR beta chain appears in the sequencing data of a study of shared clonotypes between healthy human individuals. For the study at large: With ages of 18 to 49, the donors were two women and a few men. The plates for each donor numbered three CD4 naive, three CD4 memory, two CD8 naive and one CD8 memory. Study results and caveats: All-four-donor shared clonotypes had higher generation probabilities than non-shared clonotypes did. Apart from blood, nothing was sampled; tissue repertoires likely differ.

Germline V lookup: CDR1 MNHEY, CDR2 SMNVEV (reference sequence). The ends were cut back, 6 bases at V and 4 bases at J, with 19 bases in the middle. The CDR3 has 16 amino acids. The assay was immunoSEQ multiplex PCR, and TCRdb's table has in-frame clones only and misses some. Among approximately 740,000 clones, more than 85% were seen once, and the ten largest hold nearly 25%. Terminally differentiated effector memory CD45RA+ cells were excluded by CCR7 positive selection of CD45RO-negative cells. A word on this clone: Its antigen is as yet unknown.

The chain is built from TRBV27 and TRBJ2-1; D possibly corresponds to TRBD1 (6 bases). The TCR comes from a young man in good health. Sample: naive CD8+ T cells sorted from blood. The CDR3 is CASSHLGHTKYNEQFF. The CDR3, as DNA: TGTGCCAGCAGCCATCTGGGACACACAAAATACAATGAGCAGTTCTTC.